A selection of T cell receptor beta chains follows, all from one sample in a study of shared clonotypes between healthy human individuals. The repertoire was sequenced with immunoSEQ multiplex PCR; TCRdb's copy has only in-frame clones and lacks some. The data contain 470,000 or so clones, roughly 80% of them singletons. Material: PBMCs. The receptor set was obtained from a middle-aged woman in good health. Some clones in this sample may be carry-over from other donors' samples. Both conserved end residues are part of each CDR3. The D gene is left open where the match is weak. Part of the rows lack a size; the others show once, few, many or a class for expanded clones.

TRBJ1-3 | NA | NA | TRBV7-9 | TGTGCCAGCAGCATCTCGGGGGACACCATATATTTT | CASSISGDTIYF
TRBJ2-2 | TRBD2 | NA | TRBV23-1 | TGCGCCAGCACCACGGCGGGGGGGCGCCCCGGGGAGCTGTTTTTT | CASTTAGGRPGELFF
TRBJ2-7 | TRBD1 | NA | TRBV5-1 | TGCGCCAGCAGCCCGACCGGGACAGGGCCCAACGAGCAGTACTTC | CASSPTGTGPNEQYF
TRBJ2-2 | TRBD1 | NA | TRBV5-1 | TGCGCCAGCAGCTTGGAAGGCCAGGGGGACACCGGGGAGCTGTTTTTT | CASSLEGQGDTGELFF
TRBJ2-5 | TRBD2 | NA | TRBV5-4 | TGTGCCAGCAGCTCCAACTCACCGGGAGGAGAGACCCAGTACTTC | CASSSNSPGGETQYF
TRBJ2-7 | NA | NA | TRBV28 | TGTGCCAGCAGTCGCCGGGACCTCTCCTACGAGCAGTACTTC | CASSRRDLSYEQYF
TRBJ2-7 | NA | NA | TRBV18 | TGTGCCAGCTCACCAGTTAGCGCCTACGAGCAGTACTTC | CASSPVSAYEQYF
TRBJ2-5 | NA | NA | TRBV5-8 | TGTGCCAGCAGCCAGGATTTAGGACAGCAAGAGACCCAGTACTTC | CASSQDLGQQETQYF
TRBJ2-1 | NA | once | TRBV7-6 | TGTGCCAGCAGCCCACCGAGGGGTGAGCAGTTCTTC | CASSPPRGEQFF
TRBJ2-1 | NA | NA | TRBV29-1 | TGCAGCGTTGAAGAGGGGCGGGACTACAATGAGCAGTTCTTC | CSVEEGRDYNEQFF
TRBJ2-7 | TRBD2 | NA | TRBV6-5 | TGTGCCAGCAGTAGAGAAGCGGGACCCTACGAGCAGTACTTC | CASSREAGPYEQYF
TRBJ1-1 | NA | NA | TRBV29-1 | TGCAGCGGCACCGGGACGTTGAACACTGAAGCTTTCTTT | CSGTGTLNTEAFF
TRBJ1-4 | TRBD1 | NA | TRBV10-1 | TGCGCCAGCAACAGAGGACAGGGGGGGGAAAAACTGTTTTTT | CASNRGQGGEKLFF
TRBJ2-5 | NA | NA | TRBV7-6 | TGTGCCAGCAGCTCACTATCGGAGACCCAGTACTTC | CASSSLSETQYF
TRBJ2-1 | NA | NA | TRBV2 | TGTGCCAGCAGTTTGACCCTCTACAATGAGCAGTTCTTC | CASSLTLYNEQFF
TRBJ2-1 | NA | many | TRBV7-3 | TGTGCCAGCAGCTTAAGCGGGCCCTCTGCTGAGCAGTTCTTC | CASSLSGPSAEQFF
TRBJ2-7 | TRBD2 | NA | TRBV13 | TGTGCCAGCAGCTCCCCGCCGGGAACTAGCGGCTCCTACGAGCAGTACTTC | CASSSPPGTSGSYEQYF
TRBJ1-1 | TRBD1 | NA | TRBV6-5 | TGTGCCAGCAATCAGGGACAGGACAACACTGAAGCTTTCTTT | CASNQGQDNTEAFF
TRBJ1-1 | NA | many | TRBV27 | TGTGCCAGCAGTCTCAACAGAGTGAACACTGAAGCTTTCTTT | CASSLNRVNTEAFF
TRBJ2-1 | NA | NA | TRBV7-8 | TGTGCCAGCAGCTTAGGCCGAGGGGATGAGCAGTTCTTC | CASSLGRGDEQFF
TRBJ2-7 | TRBD1 | NA | TRBV6-6 | TGTGCCAGCAGTTACGCGGGACAGGGGACCGAGCAGTACTTC | CASSYAGQGTEQYF
TRBJ1-1 | TRBD1 | NA | TRBV2 | TGTGCCAGCAGCACGACAGGGGGCTTTACTGAAGCTTTCTTT | CASSTTGGFTEAFF
TRBJ2-3 | NA | NA | TRBV6-6 | TGTGCCAGCAGTTACCGGACAGATACGCAGTATTTT | CASSYRTDTQYF
TRBJ2-5 | NA | NA | TRBV9 | TGTGCCAGCAGCCCCCGGGCCAACGGTGGAGAGACCCAGTACTTC | CASSPRANGGETQYF
TRBJ2-7 | TRBD1 | NA | TRBV9 | TGTGCCAGCAGCCCGGGACAGGGGACCTCCCAGCGGGAGTTGCACGAGCAGTACTTC | CASSPGQGTSQRELHEQYF
TRBJ2-7 | NA | NA | TRBV25-1 | TGTGCCAGCAGTGATCGGGGGGTCCAGGGGGGCCACGAGCAGTACTTC | CASSDRGVQGGHEQYF
TRBJ2-3 | TRBD2 | NA | TRBV7-9 | TGTGCCAGCAGCCCCCGGGCTAGCGGGAGTTATACGCAGTATTTT | CASSPRASGSYTQYF
TRBJ1-4 | NA | NA | TRBV4-1 | TGCGCCAGCAGCCAACCCACATCCGGGGTTAGCGAAAAACTGTTTTTT | CASSQPTSGVSEKLFF
TRBJ2-6 | NA | many | TRBV7-9 | TGTGCCAGCAGCGCTGACTCTGGGGCCAACGTCCTGACTTTC | CASSADSGANVLTF
TRBJ2-5 | TRBD2 | few | TRBV11-1 | TGTGCCAGCAGCCCCCTAGCGGGATTTGAGACCCAGTACTTC | CASSPLAGFETQYF
TRBJ1-2 | TRBD1 | NA | TRBV6-5 | TGTGCCAGCAGTTTCGGACAGGGGACCTATGGCTACACCTTC | CASSFGQGTYGYTF
TRBJ1-1 | NA | NA | TRBV14 | TGTGCCAGCAGCCCCCACGACACTGAAGCTTTCTTT | CASSPHDTEAFF
TRBJ1-2 | TRBD1 | NA | TRBV28 | TGTGCCAGCAGTTTAGTGGGGACAGGGGAAGTCGGAGGCTACACCTTC | CASSLVGTGEVGGYTF
TRBJ1-5 | TRBD1 | NA | TRBV11-3 | TGTGCCAGCAGCTTAGATCGGGGACAGGGGTTCAATCAGCCCCAGCATTTT | CASSLDRGQGFNQPQHF
TRBJ2-5 | NA | once | TRBV4-3 | TGCGCCAGCAGCCAAGATCCGGGGCGGGAGACCCAGTACTTC | CASSQDPGRETQYF
TRBJ1-2 | TRBD1 | NA | TRBV7-8 | TGTGCCAGCGGGACAGCAAACTTCTATGGCTACACCTTC | CASGTANFYGYTF
TRBJ2-7 | TRBD2 | NA | TRBV4-1 | TGCGCCAGCAGCCAGATCCGGGGGGGTCGGTACGAGCAGTACTTC | CASSQIRGGRYEQYF
TRBJ2-7 | NA | NA | TRBV7-2 | TGTGCCAGCAGCTCCATAGTCGGCAGGGCGAATTACGAGCAGTACTTC | CASSSIVGRANYEQYF
TRBJ1-2 | NA | few | TRBV5-4 | TGTGCCAGCAGCTTGGACAGTGACTATGGCTACACCTTC | CASSLDSDYGYTF
TRBJ1-4 | NA | NA | TRBV6-5 | TGTGCCAGCAGATCCCAGGGTGGAGAAAAACTGTTTTTT | CASRSQGGEKLFF
TRBJ1-1 | NA | NA | TRBV5-1 | TGCGCCAGCAGCTTGGGGCATGGGGGCGACACTGAAGCTTTCTTT | CASSLGHGGDTEAFF
TRBJ2-6 | NA | NA | TRBV29-1 | TGCAGCGTTGATGGGGGGTCTGGGGCCAACGTCCTGACTTTC | CSVDGGSGANVLTF
TRBJ1-2 | NA | NA | TRBV7-9 | TGTGCCAGCAGCTTAGGGTCAATACCCTATGGCTACACCTTC | CASSLGSIPYGYTF
TRBJ1-1 | NA | NA | TRBV5-1 | TGCGCCAGCAGCTTGGCCCGGAACACTGAAGCTTTCTTT | CASSLARNTEAFF
TRBJ2-2 | NA | NA | TRBV10-3 | TGTGCCATCAGTGAGTTCCAAGGGGGACCCGCGAACACCGGGGAGCTGTTTTTT | CAISEFQGGPANTGELFF
TRBJ2-7 | NA | NA | TRBV6-6 | TGTGCCAGCAGTTACCCAGGGCAGGGGGGCGAGCAGTACTTC | CASSYPGQGGEQYF
TRBJ1-1 | NA | many | TRBV11-1 | TGTGCCAGCAGCTTAGATGGCGGGGAAGCTTTCTTT | CASSLDGGEAFF
TRBJ2-1 | NA | NA | TRBV19 | TGTGCCAGTAGTATAGGCTTGCGTGATGAGCAGTTCTTC | CASSIGLRDEQFF
TRBJ2-5 | NA | NA | TRBV11-1 | TGTGCCAGCAGCGGGGTCCGGGAGACCCAGTACTTC | CASSGVRETQYF
TRBJ1-5 | NA | once | TRBV25-1 | TGTGCCAGCAGTCCATGGGGGGGGCATCAGCCCCAGCATTTT | CASSPWGGHQPQHF
TRBJ1-1 | NA | NA | TRBV20-1 | TGCAGTGCTTTCAGGAACACTGAAACTTTCTTT | CSAFRNTETFF
TRBJ1-1 | NA | NA | TRBV7-9 | TGTGCCAGCAGCTTACAGCAAAACACTGAAGCTTTCTTT | CASSLQQNTEAFF
TRBJ2-5 | TRBD2 | NA | TRBV4-2 | TGTGCCAGCAGCCAATATTCTAGCGGGAGGGCCGCGACCCAGTACTTC | CASSQYSSGRAATQYF
TRBJ1-4 | TRBD1 | NA | TRBV28 | TGTGCCAGCAGCCATCAACTCCCGACAGGGGCGGCCGAAAAACTGTTTTTT | CASSHQLPTGAAEKLFF